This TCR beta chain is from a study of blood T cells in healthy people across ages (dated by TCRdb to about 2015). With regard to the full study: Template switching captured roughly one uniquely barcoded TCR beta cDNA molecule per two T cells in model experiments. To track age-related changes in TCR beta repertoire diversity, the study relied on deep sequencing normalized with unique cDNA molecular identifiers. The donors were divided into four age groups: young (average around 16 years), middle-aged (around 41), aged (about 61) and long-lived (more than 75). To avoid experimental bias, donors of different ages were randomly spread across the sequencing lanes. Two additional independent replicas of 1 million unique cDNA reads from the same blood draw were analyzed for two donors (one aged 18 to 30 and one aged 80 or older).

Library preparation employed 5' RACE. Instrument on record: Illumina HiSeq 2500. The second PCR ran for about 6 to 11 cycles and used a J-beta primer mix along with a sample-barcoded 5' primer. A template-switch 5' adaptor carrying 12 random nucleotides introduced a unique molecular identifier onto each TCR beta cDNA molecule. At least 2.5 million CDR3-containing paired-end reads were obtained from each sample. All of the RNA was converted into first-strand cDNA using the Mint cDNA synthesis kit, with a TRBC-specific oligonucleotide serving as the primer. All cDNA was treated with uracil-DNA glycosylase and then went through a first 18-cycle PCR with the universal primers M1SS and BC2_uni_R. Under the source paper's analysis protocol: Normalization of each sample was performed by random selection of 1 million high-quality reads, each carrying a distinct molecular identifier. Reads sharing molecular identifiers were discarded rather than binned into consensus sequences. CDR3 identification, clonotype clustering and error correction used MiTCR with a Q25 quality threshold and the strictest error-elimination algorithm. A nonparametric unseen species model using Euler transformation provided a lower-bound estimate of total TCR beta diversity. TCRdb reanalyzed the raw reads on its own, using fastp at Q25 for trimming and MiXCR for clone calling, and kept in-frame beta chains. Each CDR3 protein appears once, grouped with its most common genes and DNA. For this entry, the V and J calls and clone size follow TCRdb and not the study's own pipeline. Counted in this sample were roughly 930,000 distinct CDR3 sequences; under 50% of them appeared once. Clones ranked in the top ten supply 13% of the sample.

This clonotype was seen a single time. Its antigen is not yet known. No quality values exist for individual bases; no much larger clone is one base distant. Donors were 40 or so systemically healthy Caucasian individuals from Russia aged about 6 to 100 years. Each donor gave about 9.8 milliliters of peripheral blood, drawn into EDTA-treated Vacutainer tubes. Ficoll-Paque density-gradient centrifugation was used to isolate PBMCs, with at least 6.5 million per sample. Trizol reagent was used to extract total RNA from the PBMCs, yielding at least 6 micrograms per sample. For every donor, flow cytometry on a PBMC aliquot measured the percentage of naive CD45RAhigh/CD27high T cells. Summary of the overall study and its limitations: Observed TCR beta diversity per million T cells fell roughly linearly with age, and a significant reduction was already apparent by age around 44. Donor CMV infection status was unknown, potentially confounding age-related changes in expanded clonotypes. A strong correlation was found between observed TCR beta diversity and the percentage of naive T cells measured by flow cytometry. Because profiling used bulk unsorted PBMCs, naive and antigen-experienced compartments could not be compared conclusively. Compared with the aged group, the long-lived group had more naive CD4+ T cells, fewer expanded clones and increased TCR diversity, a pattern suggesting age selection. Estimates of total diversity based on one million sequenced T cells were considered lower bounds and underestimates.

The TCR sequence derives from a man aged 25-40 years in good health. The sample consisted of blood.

The CDR3 protein is CASSVGHGTGDTQYF. The DNA sequence reads TGTGCCAGCAGCGTAGGACACGGGACTGGAGATACGCAGTATTTT. The sequence links TRBV9 to TRBJ2-3; matching of 6 bases hints at TRBD2 as the D gene. V was cut back by 0 bases and J by 5 bases, leaving a gap of 13 bases between them. CDR1 and CDR2 are read off the germline V gene as SGDLS and YYNGEE. The CDR3 numbers 15 residues from cysteine through phenylalanine. Just the 45-base CDR3 DNA is kept, in frame starting at base 1.